Listed here is a single T cell receptor (beta chain). In the PCR, 60 Vbeta and 13 Jbeta primers were used. Sequenced by immunoSEQ multiplex PCR; TCRdb stores in-frame clones only, minus some. The repertoire consists of some 100,000 clones, with approximately 76% occurring once and the leading ten covering around 4%. The sample is drawn from a study of cytomegalovirus exposure and HLA in healthy donors. In the study overall: Findings of an earlier analysis included around 100 million unique TCR beta sequences from some 200 million T cells.

Germline V gene sequence: CDR1 SEHNR, CDR2 FQNEAQ (reference sequence). The CDR3 covers 14 residues. V trimming: 1 base; J trimming: 7 bases; junction bases outside the gene matches: 4. The sequence was obtained from a man aged 40-49 years in good health and CMV-seronegative. The rearrangement joins TRBV7-9 to TRBJ1-5, with 7 bases aligning to TRBD1. Sample: PBMCs. In nucleotides, the CDR3 is TGTGCCAGCAGCTTAGTAGGGGGCGGACAGCCCCAGCATTTT. Its translation is CASSLVGGGQPQHF.